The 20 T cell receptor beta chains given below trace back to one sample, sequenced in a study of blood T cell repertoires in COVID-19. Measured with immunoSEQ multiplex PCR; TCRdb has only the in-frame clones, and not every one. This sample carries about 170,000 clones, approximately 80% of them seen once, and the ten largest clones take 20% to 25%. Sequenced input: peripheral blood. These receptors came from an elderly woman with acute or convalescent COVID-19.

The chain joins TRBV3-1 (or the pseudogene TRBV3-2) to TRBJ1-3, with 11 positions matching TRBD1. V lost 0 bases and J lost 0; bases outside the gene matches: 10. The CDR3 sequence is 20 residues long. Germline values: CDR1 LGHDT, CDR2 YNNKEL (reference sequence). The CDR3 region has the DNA TGTGCCAGCAGCCAAGATTACAGCGGACAGGGGGCCACCTCTGGAAACACCATATATTTT. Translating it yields CASSQDYSGQGATSGNTIYF.

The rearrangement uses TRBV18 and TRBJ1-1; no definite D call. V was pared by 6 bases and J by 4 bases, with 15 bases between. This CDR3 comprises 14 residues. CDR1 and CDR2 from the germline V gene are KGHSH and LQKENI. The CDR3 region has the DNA TGTGCCAGCTCGCCTGACGAGGCTGGCACTGAAGCTTTCTTT. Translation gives CASSPDEAGTEAFF.

The CDR3 loop reads CAWSVPPTANTGELFF. CDR3 in DNA: TGTGCCTGGAGTGTACCCCCGACAGCGAACACCGGGGAGCTGTTTTTT. J is TRBJ2-2 and V is TRBV30; perhaps TRBD1 as D (5 bases). Germline-derived CDR1 and CDR2 are GTSNPN and SVGIG (reference sequence). V lost 0 bases and J lost 0, with 11 bases in between. The CDR3 loop spans 16 amino acids. Full variable domain (remainder filled in from reference TRBV30 and TRBJ2-2): SQTIHQWPATLVQPVGSPLSLECTVEGTSNPNLYWYRQAAGRGLQLLFYSVGIGQISSEVPQNLSASRPQDRQFILSSKKLLLSDSGFYLCAWSVPPTANTGELFFGEGSRLTVL.

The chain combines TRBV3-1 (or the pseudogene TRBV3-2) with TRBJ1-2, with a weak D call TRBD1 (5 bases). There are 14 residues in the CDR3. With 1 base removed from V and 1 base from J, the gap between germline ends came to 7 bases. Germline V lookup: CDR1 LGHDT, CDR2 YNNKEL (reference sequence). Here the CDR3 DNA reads TGTGCCAGCAGCCAAGTCGACAGTAACTATGGCTACACCTTC. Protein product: CASSQVDSNYGYTF.

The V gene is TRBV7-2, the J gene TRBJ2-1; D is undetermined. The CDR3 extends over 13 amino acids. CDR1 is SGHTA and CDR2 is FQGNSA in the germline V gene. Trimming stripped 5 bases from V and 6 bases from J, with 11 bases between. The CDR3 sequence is CASSPQAINEQFF. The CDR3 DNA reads TGTGCCAGCAGCCCGCAGGCCATCAATGAGCAGTTCTTC.

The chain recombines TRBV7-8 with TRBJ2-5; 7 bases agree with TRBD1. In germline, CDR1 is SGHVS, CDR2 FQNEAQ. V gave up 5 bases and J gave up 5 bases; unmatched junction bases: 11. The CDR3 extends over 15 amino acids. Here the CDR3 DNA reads TGTGCCAGCAGCCTAACGACAGGGAAGTGGGAGACCCAGTACTTC. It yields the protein CASSLTTGKWETQYF.

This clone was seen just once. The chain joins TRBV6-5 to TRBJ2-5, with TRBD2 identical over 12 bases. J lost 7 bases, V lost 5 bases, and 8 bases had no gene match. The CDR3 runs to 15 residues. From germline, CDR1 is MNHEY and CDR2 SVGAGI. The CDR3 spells CASSPRLAGDGTQYF. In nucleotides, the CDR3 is TGTGCCAGCAGTCCCCGACTAGCGGGAGACGGGACCCAGTACTTC.

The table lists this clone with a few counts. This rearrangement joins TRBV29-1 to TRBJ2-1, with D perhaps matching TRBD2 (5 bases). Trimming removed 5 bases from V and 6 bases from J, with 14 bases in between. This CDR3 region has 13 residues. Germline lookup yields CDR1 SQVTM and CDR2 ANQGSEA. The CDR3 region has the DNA TGCAGCGTTTTGGGTTTTCGGGGCAATGAGCAGTTCTTC. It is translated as CSVLGFRGNEQFF.

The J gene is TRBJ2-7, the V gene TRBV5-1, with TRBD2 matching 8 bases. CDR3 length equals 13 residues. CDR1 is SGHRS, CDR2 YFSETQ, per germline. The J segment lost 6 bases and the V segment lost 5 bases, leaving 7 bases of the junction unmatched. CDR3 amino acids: CASSRTGGTEQYF. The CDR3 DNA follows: TGCGCCAGCAGTCGGACGGGGGGGACCGAGCAGTACTTC.

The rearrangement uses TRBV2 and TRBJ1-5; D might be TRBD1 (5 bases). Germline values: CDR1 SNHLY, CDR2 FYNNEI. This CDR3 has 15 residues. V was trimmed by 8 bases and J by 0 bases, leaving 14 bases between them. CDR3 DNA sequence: TGTGCCAGCGGCGGGACGGGGCTTAGCAATCAGCCCCAGCATTTT. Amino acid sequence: CASGGTGLSNQPQHF.

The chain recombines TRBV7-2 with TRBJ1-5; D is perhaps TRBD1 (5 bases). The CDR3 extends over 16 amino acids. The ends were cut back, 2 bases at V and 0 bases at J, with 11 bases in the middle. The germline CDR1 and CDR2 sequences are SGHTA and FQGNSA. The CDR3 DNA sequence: TGTGCCAGCAGCTTACCAGGGTTTTATAGCAATCAGCCCCAGCATTTT. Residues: CASSLPGFYSNQPQHF.

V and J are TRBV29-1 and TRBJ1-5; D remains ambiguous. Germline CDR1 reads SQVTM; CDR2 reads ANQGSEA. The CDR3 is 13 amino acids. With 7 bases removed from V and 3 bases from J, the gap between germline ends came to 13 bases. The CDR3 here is CSALRSPNQPQHF. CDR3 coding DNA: TGCAGCGCCCTAAGAAGCCCCAATCAGCCCCAGCATTTT.

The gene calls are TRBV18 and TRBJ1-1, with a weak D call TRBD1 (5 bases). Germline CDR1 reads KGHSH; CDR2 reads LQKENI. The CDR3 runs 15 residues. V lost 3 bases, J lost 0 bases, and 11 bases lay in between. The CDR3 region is CASSPATGVNTEAFF. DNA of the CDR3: TGTGCCAGCTCACCTGCGACGGGGGTGAACACTGAAGCTTTCTTT.

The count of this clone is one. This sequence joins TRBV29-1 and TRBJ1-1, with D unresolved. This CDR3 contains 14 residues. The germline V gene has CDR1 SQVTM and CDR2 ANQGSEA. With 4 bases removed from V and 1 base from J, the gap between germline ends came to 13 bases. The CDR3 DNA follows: TGCAGCGTTGTAATTCAGTTTCGGAACACTGAAGCTTTCTTT. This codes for CSVVIQFRNTEAFF.

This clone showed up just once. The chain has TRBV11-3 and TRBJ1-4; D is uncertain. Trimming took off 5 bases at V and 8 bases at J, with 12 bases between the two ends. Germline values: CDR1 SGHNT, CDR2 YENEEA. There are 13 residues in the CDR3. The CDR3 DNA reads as TGTGCCAGCAGCCCAAGGAGAAGGGAAAAACTGTTTTTT. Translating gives CASSPRRREKLFF.

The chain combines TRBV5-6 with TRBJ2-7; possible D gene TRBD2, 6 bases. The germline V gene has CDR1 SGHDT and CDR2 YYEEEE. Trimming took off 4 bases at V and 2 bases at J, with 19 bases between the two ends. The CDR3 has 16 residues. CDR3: CASSPTGVGNTYEQYF. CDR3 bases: TGTGCCAGCAGCCCCACGGGGGTGGGGAACACCTACGAGCAGTACTTC.

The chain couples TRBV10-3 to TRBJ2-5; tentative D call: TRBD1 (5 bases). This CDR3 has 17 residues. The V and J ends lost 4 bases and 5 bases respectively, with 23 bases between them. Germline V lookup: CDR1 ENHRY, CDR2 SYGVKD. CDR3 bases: TGTGCCATCAGTGGTTCCCCCAGGGCCCCCCAGTGGGAGACCCAGTACTTC. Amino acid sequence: CAISGSPRAPQWETQYF.

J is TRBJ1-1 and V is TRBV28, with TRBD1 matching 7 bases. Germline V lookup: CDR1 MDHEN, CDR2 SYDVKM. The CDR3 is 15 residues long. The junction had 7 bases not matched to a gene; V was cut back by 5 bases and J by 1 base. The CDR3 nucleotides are TGTGCCAGCAGTCCAGGGGGTAGAGGGAACACTGAAGCTTTCTTT. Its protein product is CASSPGGRGNTEAFF.

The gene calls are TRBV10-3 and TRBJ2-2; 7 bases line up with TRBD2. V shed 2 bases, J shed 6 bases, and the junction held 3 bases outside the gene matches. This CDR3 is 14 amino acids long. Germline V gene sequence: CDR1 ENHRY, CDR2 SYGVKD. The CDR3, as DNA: TGTGCCATCAGTGAGGTCCGGGGGGCCGGGGAGCTGTTTTTT. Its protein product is CAISEVRGAGELFF.

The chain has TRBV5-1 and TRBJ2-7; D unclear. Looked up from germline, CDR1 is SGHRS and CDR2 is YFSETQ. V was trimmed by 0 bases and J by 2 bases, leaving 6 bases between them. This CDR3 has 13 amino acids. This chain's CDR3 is CASSLGAAYEQYF. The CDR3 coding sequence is TGCGCCAGCAGCTTGGGGGCAGCCTACGAGCAGTACTTC.